This TCR beta chain was captured in a study of CD8 T cells in Susac syndrome. This CDR3 is built from 14 residues. Germline V lookup: CDR1 SGHRS, CDR2 YFSETQ. V gave up 1 base and J gave up 4 bases; unmatched junction bases: 4. Random hexamers were used to reverse transcribe the RNA input (roughly 0.5 to 1 ug). TCRdb reprocessed the immunoSEQ multiplex PCR reads via MiXCR and lists one record per CDR3 protein. Seen here are roughly 130,000 distinct CDR3 sequences, approximately 94% observed once, and the top ten hold about 0.12%. CD8+ and CD4+ T cells taken from blood had their TCR beta sequenced. The clonotype originates from a human donor with multiple sclerosis. Input material: CD4+ T cells from PBMCs. The genes are TRBV5-1 and TRBJ1-1, with TRBD1 identical over 7 bases. DNA of the CDR3: TGCGCCAGCAGCTTGACAGGGGAGAGCACTGAAGCTTTCTTT. Its protein product is CASSLTGESTEAFF.